The 16 T cell receptor beta chains below were found in one sample sequenced in a study of T cell clones after liver transplantation. Profiled with immunoSEQ multiplex PCR; TCRdb holds only in-frame clones, not every one. The repertoire holds around 51,000 clones, about 86% seen once, with approximately 15% in the top ten. The specimen was CD8+ T cells from blood, collected 12 months after liver transplant. The receptor set was obtained from a human patient who received a liver transplant. Some T cells may arise from the graft donor.

This clone appeared once. The chain recombines TRBV27 with TRBJ1-1, with D uncertain. This CDR3 region has 13 residues. Germline CDR1 MNHEY, CDR2 SMNVEV (reference sequence). V dropped 7 bases and J dropped 0 bases, with 9 bases sitting between them. The CDR3 sequence: CASMDGMNTEAFF. The DNA of the CDR3 is TGTGCCAGCATGGACGGAATGAACACTGAAGCTTTCTTT.

This clone appeared a few times. The rearrangement joins TRBV27 to TRBJ1-5; TRBD1 agrees at 7 bases. Germline lookup yields CDR1 MNHEY and CDR2 SMNVEV (reference sequence). V was clipped by 5 bases and J by 7 bases; unmatched bases: 5. The CDR3 has 13 residues. In DNA, the CDR3 is TGTGCCAGCAGTGAGACAGGGAGACAGCCCCAGCATTTT. It specifies CASSETGRQPQHF.

This clone has only one observation. The chain has TRBV9 and TRBJ2-5; the D gene is possibly TRBD2 (6 bases). The CDR3 totals 15 residues. Per the germline V gene, CDR1 is SGDLS and CDR2 is YYNGEE. Trimming pared 0 bases from V and 4 bases from J, leaving 13 bases between. In nucleotides, the CDR3 is TGTGCCAGCAGCGTAGGAGGGGAGGTAGGAGAGACCCAGTACTTC. It specifies CASSVGGEVGETQYF.

The chain carries TRBV27 and TRBJ2-7; D unresolved. V was pared by 6 bases and J by 3 bases, with 15 bases between. Germline V lookup: CDR1 MNHEY, CDR2 SMNVEV (reference sequence). The CDR3 is 14 amino acids. Written as DNA, the CDR3 is TGTGCCAGCAGCCTCCGGGTGGGCGGCTACGAGCAGTACTTC. Encoded protein: CASSLRVGGYEQYF.

The chain carries TRBV27 and TRBJ1-5; maybe TRBD1 (6 bases). Germline lookup yields CDR1 MNHEY and CDR2 SMNVEV (reference sequence). This CDR3 has 15 amino acids. Trimming stripped 2 bases from V and 3 bases from J, with 11 bases between. CDR3 sequence: CASSLRGFDNQPQHF. The DNA of the CDR3 is TGTGCCAGCAGTTTAAGGGGGTTCGACAATCAGCCCCAGCATTTT.

The V and J genes are TRBV28 and TRBJ1-4; D remains ambiguous. The V end was cut by 3 bases, the J end by 12 bases, with 26 bases between. This CDR3 region has 17 residues. Germline CDR1 is MDHEN and CDR2 is SYDVKM. In DNA, the CDR3 is TGTGCCAGCAGTTTTGGTCGGGCGATAGCGGTGGTAGAGGAACTGTTTTTT. Its protein is CASSFGRAIAVVEELFF.

This clone was detected only once. The chain uses TRBV10-1 and TRBJ2-7; 8 bases map to TRBD2. The CDR3 consists of 17 residues. CDR1 WNHNN and CDR2 SYGVQD come from the germline V gene (reference sequence). After removal of 4 bases from V and 5 bases from J, the junction contained 16 bases not matched to a gene. CDR3 sequence: CASSVRPPREGPNEQYF. The CDR3 region has the DNA TGCGCCAGCAGTGTGCGCCCGCCCCGGGAGGGCCCCAACGAGCAGTACTTC.

V gene TRBV28 combines with J gene TRBJ2-7; D not certain. The CDR3 runs 12 residues. V was trimmed by 3 bases and J by 5 bases, leaving 8 bases between them. Per germline, CDR1 MDHEN and CDR2 SYDVKM. The CDR3 bases are TGTGCCAGCAGTTTTGTCCGTCACGAGCAGTACTTC. This encodes CASSFVRHEQYF.

The chain joins TRBV19 to TRBJ2-7, with D perhaps TRBD1 (5 bases). CDR3 length: 14 amino acids. Trimming shortened V by 4 bases and J by 4 bases, and 14 bases separated the two germline ends. The germline V gene encodes CDR1 LNHDA and CDR2 SQIVND (reference sequence). The CDR3 sequence is CASSRGPSGYEQYF. CDR3 sequence (DNA): TGTGCCAGTAGTAGGGGCCCGTCAGGGTACGAGCAGTACTTC.

The chain carries TRBV7-2 and TRBJ2-7; D might be TRBD1 (5 bases). Germline CDR1 reads SGHTA; CDR2 reads FQGNSA. CDR3 length equals 14 residues. V was shortened by 3 bases and J by 2 bases, with 11 bases between the two germline ends. The CDR3 coding sequence is TGTGCCAGCAGCTTCAGTTCGGACACCTACGAGCAGTACTTC. Amino acids: CASSFSSDTYEQYF.

In this sample, this clone turned up once. The chain has TRBV9 and TRBJ2-7; possibly TRBD2 for D (6 bases). In germline, CDR1 is SGDLS, CDR2 YYNGEE. CDR3 length: 15 amino acids. V was trimmed by 0 bases and J by 5 bases, leaving 15 bases between them. The CDR3 spells CASSVVGTPTHEQYF. In nucleotides, the CDR3 is TGTGCCAGCAGCGTAGTAGGGACTCCCACCCACGAGCAGTACTTC.

The gene calls are TRBV9 and TRBJ2-3, with no clear D. Per the germline V gene, CDR1 is SGDLS and CDR2 is YYNGEE. The germline V and J ends were trimmed by 0 bases and 0 bases, with 11 bases remaining between them. CDR3 length: 16 residues. CDR3 residues: CASSVETGSSTDTQYF. The CDR3 region has the DNA TGTGCCAGCAGCGTAGAGACTGGTTCTAGCACAGATACGCAGTATTTT.

The V and J genes are TRBV9 and TRBJ2-7, with TRBD1 as a possible D gene (5 bases). This CDR3 spans 14 amino acids. V was cut by 4 bases and J by 3 bases, with 14 bases left in between. The V gene's germline CDR1 is SGDLS and CDR2 YYNGEE. CDR3 residues: CASSPWGAYYEQYF. CDR3 nucleotide sequence: TGTGCCAGCAGCCCCTGGGGCGCCTACTACGAGCAGTACTTC. The full variable domain, in which reference TRBV9 and TRBJ2-7 provide the parts outside the CDR3, is DSGVTQTPKHLITATGQRVTLRCSPRSGDLSVYWYQQSLDQGLQFLIQYYNGEERAKGNILERFSAQQFPDLHSELNLSSLELGDSALYFCASSPWGAYYEQYFGPGTRLTVT.

This clone was seen just once. The chain links TRBV4-1 to TRBJ1-5, with a tentative D call TRBD1 (5 bases). This CDR3 is built from 16 residues. Germline loops: CDR1 MGHRA, CDR2 YSYEKL. Between the trimmed V and J ends, which lost 0 bases and 0 bases, there was a span of 9 bases. The CDR3 nucleotides read TGCGCCAGCAGCCAAGATGGGACGGCTAGCAATCAGCCCCAGCATTTT. Its protein is CASSQDGTASNQPQHF.

The chain carries TRBV27 and TRBJ2-1; TRBD2 agrees at 14 bases. Germline V lookup: CDR1 MNHEY, CDR2 SMNVEV (reference sequence). V lost 4 bases and J lost 9; bases outside the gene matches: 2. The CDR3 is 14 amino acids. The CDR3 bases are TGTGCCAGCAGTTCCGGGACTAGCGGGAGTGAGCAGTTCTTC. This encodes CASSSGTSGSEQFF.

A few counts support this clone. The chain couples TRBV11-2 to TRBJ2-2, with D uncertain. The CDR3 totals 12 residues. V shed 1 base and J shed 7 bases, with 4 bases lying between them. CDR1 is SGHAT and CDR2 is FQNNGV in the germline V gene. The CDR3 nucleotides are TGTGCCAGCAGCTTAGTGTTCGGGGAGCTGTTTTTT. The encoded protein is CASSLVFGELFF.